This is a list of T cell receptor beta chains from one sample in a study of blood T cell repertoires in COVID-19. Measured with immunoSEQ multiplex PCR; TCRdb has only the in-frame clones, and not every one. The data contain more than 150,000 clones, about 80% of them singletons. Sequenced: PBMCs or T cells enriched from blood (not recorded which). The source of these receptors is a man between 60 and 70 years old who had been exposed to COVID-19. Both conserved end residues are part of each CDR3. The D gene is left open where the match is weak. Clone size, where shown, is once, few, many, or a class for clones that have expanded.

CDR3nt,CDR3aa,v_gene,len,j_gene,d_gene,abundance
TGTGCCAGCAGCTTTCCTAGGTGGACACTCACTGAAGCTTTCTTT,CASSFPRWTLTEAFF,TRBV7-2,15,TRBJ1-1,-,-
TGCGCCAGCAGCTTGGCCCTAGCTAACAATGAGCAGTTCTTC,CASSLALANNEQFF,TRBV5-1,14,TRBJ2-1,-,few
TGTGCCAGCAGGGACTCGTGGGTCTCGGAGCAGCCCCAGCATTTT,CASRDSWVSEQPQHF,TRBV2,15,TRBJ1-5,-,-
TGTGCCAGTAGTAGAAACAGGGACAATCAGCCCCAGCATTTT,CASSRNRDNQPQHF,TRBV19,14,TRBJ1-5,-,few
TGTGCCAGCAGCAAGTACCCAGCGGGAGCGGTAGAGACCCAGTACTTC,CASSKYPAGAVETQYF,TRBV21-1,16,TRBJ2-5,-,-
TGTGCCAGCAGTTTGGGCAGGGGCCGCACCCAGTACTTC,CASSLGRGRTQYF,TRBV28,13,TRBJ2-5,-,many
TGCGCCAGCTCTCACCCTATAGGGGTAAAGGAAAAACTGTTTTTT,CASSHPIGVKEKLFF,TRBV23-1,15,TRBJ1-4,-,-
TGTGCCACCAGTGAGTCGGGACAGGGCTACAATGAGCAGTTCTTC,CATSESGQGYNEQFF,TRBV24-1,15,TRBJ2-1,TRBD1,-
TGTGCCAGCAGTTACTCGAAGGGAGGGCCCCATGAAAAACTGTTTTTT,CASSYSKGGPHEKLFF,TRBV6-6,16,TRBJ1-4,-,-
TGTGCCAGCAGCCATGACTCAGGACAGGGCTCTGGCTACACCTTC,CASSHDSGQGSGYTF,TRBV4-2,15,TRBJ1-2,TRBD1,-
TGTGCCAGCAGTTCCTCCCCTAGGATGTTTTTT,CASSSSPRMFF,TRBV12-3/TRBV12-4,11,TRBJ2-2,-,-
TGTGCCAGCAGTTTAGGCGGGAGCCCCGATGAGCAGTTCTTC,CASSLGGSPDEQFF,TRBV28,14,TRBJ2-1,TRBD2,-
TGTGCCAGTAGGTTCGGGGGAGGGCCGAGTAATGAGCAGTTCTTC,CASRFGGGPSNEQFF,TRBV19,15,TRBJ2-1,TRBD2,-
TGTGCCAGCAGCTTGCGTCAGGGCATATACAATGAGCAGTTCTTC,CASSLRQGIYNEQFF,TRBV5-6,15,TRBJ2-1,-,-
TGTGCCAGCAGCCAATTGGGCCAGGGGGTACGAAATTCACCCCTCCACTTT,CASSQLGQGVRNSPLHF,TRBV16,17,TRBJ1-6,TRBD1,-
TGTGCCAGCAGCCCAGGACAGAAGAACACTGAAGCTTTCTTT,CASSPGQKNTEAFF,TRBV9,14,TRBJ1-1,-,-